A single sample is the source of the 21 T cell receptor beta chains below, sequenced in a study of CD8+ T cells in alopecia areata. After isolation, RNA underwent reverse transcription to generate cDNA as the sequencing template. Profiled with immunoSEQ multiplex PCR; TCRdb holds only in-frame clones, not every one. Among some 110,000 clones, around 64% were seen once, and the ten largest hold approximately 2.6%. Sequenced: CD4+ T cells sorted from blood. The receptors derive from a human donor in good health.

The sample holds a few counts of this clone. The chain recombines TRBV7-9 with TRBJ2-5; 7 bases map to TRBD1. CDR1 and CDR2 (germline): SEHNR, FQNEAQ (reference sequence). V trimming: 1 base; J trimming: 0 bases; junction bases outside the gene matches: 5. This CDR3 contains 16 residues. The CDR3 DNA is TGTGCCAGCAGCTTAGGTCAGGGGGTCGACCAAGAGACCCAGTACTTC. Protein sequence: CASSLGQGVDQETQYF.

The genes are TRBV7-3 and TRBJ2-3; D not certain. The CDR3 has 12 residues. Per germline, CDR1 SGHTA and CDR2 FQGTGA. The V and J ends lost 5 bases and 4 bases respectively, with 7 bases between them. The CDR3 spells CASSQGSDTQYF. The CDR3 region has the DNA TGTGCCAGCAGCCAAGGGTCAGATACGCAGTATTTT.

Only a few counts were recorded for this clone. This chain links TRBV15 with TRBJ2-3, with D unresolved. Germline assignment: CDR1 LNHNV and CDR2 YYDKDF (reference sequence). V lost 0 bases to trimming and J lost 2 bases, with 9 bases between them. This CDR3 comprises 15 residues. CDR3 nucleotides: TGTGCCACCAGCAGAGAGCCCAGTTACACAGATACGCAGTATTTT. It translates to CATSREPSYTDTQYF.

DNA of the CDR3: TGTGCCAGCAGCTCAGGACAGGGGGGCCTCTATGGCTACACCTTC. It is translated as CASSSGQGGLYGYTF. V and J are TRBV7-2 and TRBJ1-2; TRBD1 matches 10 bases. This CDR3 is built from 15 residues. V shed 4 bases, J shed 4 bases, and the junction held 6 bases outside the gene matches. Germline V lookup: CDR1 SGHTA, CDR2 FQGNSA.

DNA of the CDR3: TGTGCCAGCAGCTCGACTCCCCCGGGTGCAACTAATGAAAAACTGTTTTTT. Its protein is CASSSTPPGATNEKLFF. The J gene is TRBJ1-4, the V gene TRBV5-6; D is unresolved. Germline CDR1 and CDR2: SGHDT and YYEEEE. This CDR3 region has 17 residues. V was trimmed by 3 bases and J by 0 bases, leaving 15 bases between them.

The chain links TRBV4-1 to TRBJ2-7; D is perhaps TRBD1 (6 bases). The CDR3 contains 15 residues. Trimming shortened V by 0 bases and J by 3 bases, and 12 bases separated the two germline ends. Germline lookup yields CDR1 MGHRA and CDR2 YSYEKL. CDR3 nucleotide sequence: TGCGCCAGCAGCCAAGATCCAGGGGCGCTCTACGAGCAGTACTTC. Translation: CASSQDPGALYEQYF.

This chain links TRBV7-3 with TRBJ2-2, with 8 bases that match TRBD1. Germline V gene lookup returns CDR1 SGHTA and CDR2 FQGTGA. Trimming removed 6 bases from V and 3 bases from J; junction bases left unmatched: 0. The CDR3 has 13 residues. The DNA of the CDR3 is TGTGCCAGCAGGGGACAGGACACCGGGGAGCTGTTTTTT. The encoded protein is CASRGQDTGELFF.

The chain is built from TRBV15 and TRBJ2-3; 8 bases agree with TRBD2. This CDR3 contains 18 residues. Germline assignment: CDR1 LNHNV and CDR2 YYDKDF (reference sequence). After removal of 2 bases from V and 0 bases from J, the junction contained 10 bases not matched to a gene. CDR3 nucleotide sequence: TGTGCCACCAGCAGACCCTTGACTAGCGTCTCTAGCACAGATACGCAGTATTTT. Its translation is CATSRPLTSVSSTDTQYF.

This chain uses TRBV5-1 with TRBJ2-7, with 11 positions matching TRBD2. J lost 1 base, V lost 2 bases, and 8 bases had no gene match. The CDR3 is made up of 17 amino acids. Per the germline V gene, CDR1 is SGHRS and CDR2 is YFSETQ. Here the CDR3 reads CASSLSRASGGSYEQYF. CDR3 DNA sequence: TGCGCCAGCAGCTTAAGCCGGGCTAGCGGGGGGTCCTACGAGCAGTACTTC.

This clone has just a few counts. The genes are TRBV30 and TRBJ1-5, with a possible D match to TRBD1 (6 bases). CDR1 and CDR2 (germline): GTSNPN, SVGIG (reference sequence). The CDR3 has 14 residues. With 4 bases removed from V and 1 base from J, the gap between germline ends came to 11 bases. CDR3: CAWTRDKSNQPQHF. CDR3 in DNA: TGTGCCTGGACCCGGGACAAAAGCAATCAGCCCCAGCATTTT.

This chain connects TRBV29-1 to TRBJ1-1; TRBD1 matches at 7 bases. The CDR3 length is 10 residues. V lost 3 bases, J lost 11 bases, and 3 bases stayed unmatched. CDR1 and CDR2 from the germline V gene are SQVTM and ANQGSEA. This CDR3 is CSVETGRAFF. The CDR3 nucleotides are TGCAGCGTTGAGACAGGGAGGGCTTTCTTT.

The rearrangement uses TRBV29-1 and TRBJ2-3; no firm D call. The germline CDR1 and CDR2 sequences are SQVTM and ANQGSEA. V dropped 4 bases and J dropped 1 base, with 12 bases sitting between them. The CDR3 runs to 14 residues. Here the CDR3 reads CSVGGFGRTDTQYF. CDR3 DNA sequence: TGCAGCGTTGGGGGTTTTGGTCGCACAGATACGCAGTATTTT.

The rearrangement joins TRBV5-1 to TRBJ2-3, with a weak D call TRBD2 (6 bases). V lost 0 bases, J lost 6 bases, and 14 bases lay in between. Germline V CDR1 and CDR2: SGHRS, YFSETQ. This CDR3 has 15 amino acids. The CDR3 DNA reads as TGCGCCAGCAGCTTGGCCACGGAGGGGCTGGATACGCAGTATTTT. Translation: CASSLATEGLDTQYF.

This chain connects TRBV6-4 to TRBJ2-7; D perhaps matches TRBD2 (6 bases). CDR1 and CDR2 (germline): MRHNA, SNTAGT. Trimming pared 5 bases from V and 0 bases from J, leaving 14 bases between. This CDR3 comprises 15 residues. The DNA for the CDR3 is TGTGCCAGCAGTCTCTCAGCGGAGGGCTCCTACGAGCAGTACTTC. This translates into CASSLSAEGSYEQYF.

V gene TRBV5-1 combines with J gene TRBJ2-5; TRBD1 aligns across 7 bases. CDR1 is SGHRS and CDR2 is YFSETQ in the germline V gene. The CDR3 has 13 amino acids. The V gene end was trimmed by 6 bases and the J gene end by 5 bases; junction bases not matched to a gene: 7. The DNA of the CDR3 is TGCGCCAGCAAATTGGGCAGGGGGGAGACCCAGTACTTC. Translation gives CASKLGRGETQYF.

The chain couples TRBV25-1 to TRBJ1-4; D is uncertain. CDR3 length equals 11 residues. V lost 7 bases and J 8 bases, leaving 8 bases between the germline ends. The germline V gene has CDR1 MGHDK and CDR2 SYGVNS. CDR3 nucleotide sequence: TGTGCCAGCACTCCGGACGAAAAACTGTTTTTT. Residues: CASTPDEKLFF.

This clone was counted only a few times. The chain carries TRBV29-1 and TRBJ2-3; TRBD1 aligns across 9 bases. Per germline, CDR1 SQVTM and CDR2 ANQGSEA. The ends lost 5 bases at V and 0 bases at J; junction bases unmatched: 6. The CDR3 is 15 residues long. The CDR3 sequence is CSVWDRVGSTDTQYF. CDR3 DNA sequence: TGCAGCGTTTGGGACAGGGTTGGGAGCACAGATACGCAGTATTTT.

This clone was picked up a small number of times. The chain joins TRBV30 to TRBJ1-6, with 7 bases matching TRBD1. Trimming cost V 3 bases and J 8 bases; bases outside gene matches: 4. The germline V gene has CDR1 GTSNPN and CDR2 SVGIG (reference sequence). The CDR3 contains 13 residues. The CDR3 bases are TGTGCCTGGAGCCGACAGGGCGATTCACCCCTCCACTTT. The encoded protein is CAWSRQGDSPLHF.

V is TRBV29-1 and J is TRBJ1-2, with a tentative D call TRBD1 (5 bases). Trimming took 6 bases from V and 3 from J, leaving 14 bases between them. CDR1 and CDR2 from the germline V gene are SQVTM and ANQGSEA. The CDR3 has 13 residues. The CDR3 nucleotides read TGCAGCGTCTTGCGGGGCGGCTACTATGGCTACACCTTC. Its protein product is CSVLRGGYYGYTF.

By proportion, this clone is medium-sized. The chain carries TRBV2 and TRBJ2-1; 10 nucleotides match TRBD2. Germline values: CDR1 SNHLY, CDR2 FYNNEI. This CDR3 comprises 16 residues. V shed 6 bases and J 5 bases; nucleotides not matched to a gene: 10. DNA for the CDR3: TGTGCCAGCAGGAGAATCGTAGCGGGGGGCAACAATGAGCAGTTCTTC. Its protein product is CASRRIVAGGNNEQFF.

This chain joins TRBV19 and TRBJ1-2; no clear D. CDR1 is LNHDA, CDR2 SQIVND, per germline (reference sequence). The CDR3 has 15 amino acids. Trimming removed 6 bases at V and 8 bases at J, with 22 bases between. The CDR3 bases are TGTGCCAGTAGATCCCCGGACCTCAGCTCTCTCGGCTACACCTTC. This encodes CASRSPDLSSLGYTF.